This entry concerns a single T cell receptor beta chain. This clonotype was seen at least ten times. The specificity of this receptor is unknown. Base qualities were left out, and no much larger clone turns up one base away. The sample's treatment or condition, from its label and the paper: in vitro stimulation with specific CMV peptide epitopes to enrich CMV-specific T cells. The data were taken from a study of T cell repertoires in cytomegalovirus infection (dated by TCRdb to the late 2010s). Concerning the study at large: Recently identified HLA-C-restricted CMV epitopes, whose presentation resists viral immunomodulation, were targeted by peptide stimulations together with well-studied HLA-B-restricted epitopes. The HLA type of each donor mattered for the analysis, because public TCR beta signatures pointed to carriage of CMV infection along with the matching HLA type.

Its CDR3 holds 17 amino acids, cysteine through phenylalanine. Just the 51-base CDR3 DNA is kept, in frame starting at base 1. V lost 5 bases and J lost 2 bases; the stretch between them is 19 bases long. From the germline V gene, CDR1 is MNHEY and CDR2 is SVGAGI. TCRdb lists the instrument as Illumina HiSeq 1500. TCRdb took the public reads, trimmed them with fastp at Q25, ran MiXCR for clone calling and kept in-frame beta chains. One record per CDR3 amino acid sequence lists the most common genes and DNA. The sample yields 650,000 to 900,000 distinct CDR3 sequences; about 28% were counted once. The ten top clones hold 13% of the sample. Results the study describes overall, beyond this receptor: The ex vivo response was dominated by HLA-C-restricted CMV-specific TCR beta clonotypes, which also provided the single most frequent clonotype in two of eight donors. Cumulative frequency of public TCR beta family members discriminated carriers of CMV infection plus the relevant HLA type in this cohort and an independent 352-donor cohort.

The material sequenced was cultured CD8+ T cells from PBMCs, taken from culture after CMV antigen stimulation. The chain is assembled from TRBV6-5 and TRBJ1-5, with a tentative D gene TRBD1 over 5 matching bases. This receptor was obtained from a human donor in good health (CMV status not recorded). Some clones in this sample may be carry-over from other donors' samples. The CDR3 protein is CASSPGGYATGNQPQHF. The sequenced DNA: TGTGCCAGCAGTCCCGGGGGGTATGCAACCGGCAATCAGCCCCAGCATTTT.